These T cell receptor beta chains were read from a single sample in a study of beta chain features in type 1 diabetes. Measured with immunoSEQ multiplex PCR; TCRdb has only the in-frame clones, and not every one. The top ten hold approximately 0.3% of the sample, which has 50,000 to 55,000 clones, just under 65% seen once. Sequenced sample: stem cell memory CD4+ T cells from blood. Source of these receptors: a woman under 40 with type 1 diabetes. Each CDR3 is given with its conserved first and last residue. The order of the fields is V gene, CDR3 protein.

TRBV10-2	CASRGGHYGYTF